These T cell receptor beta chains were read from a single sample in a study of T cell changes during pregnancy in multiple sclerosis. Produced via immunoSEQ multiplex PCR; TCRdb's table is partial and in-frame only. Of 55,000 to 85,000 clones in the sample, 90% were seen once. Sequences were derived from peripheral blood, sampled in the third trimester of pregnancy. All receptors derive from a female donor with multiple sclerosis, enrolled in a pregnancy study. The CDR3 runs from the conserved cysteine through the conserved F or W. Fields, in order: J gene, clone size, V gene, CDR3 protein. Rows may omit the clone size; those that give it use once, few, many or a size class.

TRBJ1-6 | once | TRBV12-5 | CASGFGTVSPLHF
TRBJ2-2 | - | TRBV5-1 | CASSPKLAGANTGELFF
TRBJ2-1 | - | TRBV6-1 | CASSVASGGPSPPNEQFF
TRBJ1-1 | - | TRBV30 | CAWGQGAANTEAFF
TRBJ1-1 | - | TRBV4-1 | CASSQEGAGINTEAFF
TRBJ1-2 | - | TRBV14 | CASSQDHSYGYTF
TRBJ1-4 | - | TRBV7-2 | CASSLSGQGGEKLFF
TRBJ2-1 | - | TRBV11-3 | CASSYISTSGVYSSYNEQFF
TRBJ2-1 | - | TRBV5-1 | CASSLSLSGSNEQFF
TRBJ2-7 | - | TRBV7-9 | CASSLGGIGYEQYF
TRBJ1-5 | - | TRBV10-3 | CAISSGTGRHQPQHF
TRBJ1-2 | - | TRBV7-9 | CASTGTGRNYGYTF
TRBJ2-1 | - | TRBV28 | CASFKTGGGNEQFF
TRBJ2-3 | - | TRBV21-1 | CASSPGTGRWADTQYF
TRBJ1-1 | - | TRBV7-9 | CASSSTDRVAEAFF
TRBJ2-3 | - | TRBV30 | CAWRVKGQGDTQYF
TRBJ2-6 | once | TRBV19 | CATGGSGANVLTF
TRBJ1-3 | - | TRBV2 | CASRSIVAGNTIYF
TRBJ2-5 | - | TRBV30 | CAWGREGVRETQYF
TRBJ1-1 | - | TRBV27 | CASSLNFVNTEAFF
- | - | TRBV6-5 | CASRPLTSGDHEQYF
TRBJ2-2 | once | TRBV10-3 | CAISPASGQGRNGELFF
TRBJ1-2 | - | TRBV6-4 | CASSDGAGSSYGYTF
TRBJ2-1 | - | TRBV2 | CASSTLGVGRSYNEQFF
TRBJ2-1 | - | TRBV7-3 | CASGLTSGGSAKFF
TRBJ1-2 | - | TRBV5-6 | CASSLDNGYTF
TRBJ2-7 | - | TRBV11-3 | CASSSGAGEQYF
TRBJ2-3 | - | TRBV6-5 | CASSSGTGTDTQYF
TRBJ2-7 | - | TRBV7-3 | CASSPTQGYEQYF
TRBJ1-1 | - | TRBV5-6 | CASSLWTEGAFF
TRBJ2-7 | - | TRBV6-6 | CASSPTDRKNEQYF
TRBJ1-1 | - | TRBV30 | CAWAQTGTEAFF
TRBJ1-2 | - | TRBV27 | CASSPDRAYGYTF
TRBJ2-7 | - | TRBV11-2 | CASSLEYYEQYF
TRBJ1-1 | - | TRBV6-1 | CASSATTHTEAFF
TRBJ1-1 | - | TRBV19 | CASSIRLRHLNTEAFF
TRBJ2-2 | - | TRBV11-2 | CASSFRRREKPGELFF
TRBJ2-1 | - | TRBV27 | CASSSSGAAYNEQFF
TRBJ2-1 | - | TRBV19 | CASSRGLTKGNEQFF
TRBJ1-5 | few | TRBV11-2 | CASSSDMSGNQPQHF
TRBJ2-7 | - | TRBV11-2 | CASSLKREQYF
TRBJ2-1 | - | TRBV19 | CASSMGRSIDNEQFF
TRBJ2-7 | - | TRBV5-1 | CASSLATGQGALYEQYF
TRBJ2-1 | - | TRBV19 | CASSIETSGVYNEQFF
TRBJ2-4 | - | TRBV28 | CASSLGGVAKNIQYF
TRBJ2-7 | - | TRBV5-1 | CASSLSGLDYEQYF
TRBJ1-6 | few | TRBV5-5 | CASSLDGPPLHF
TRBJ2-3 | - | TRBV7-9 | CASSLALAGGPPDTQYF
TRBJ2-7 | - | TRBV7-2 | CASKYGYEQYF
TRBJ1-1 | - | TRBV18 | CASSPGGTRTEAFF
TRBJ1-2 | - | TRBV7-9 | CASSFSSWEGYTF
TRBJ1-1 | - | TRBV7-2 | CASSLAAGGTEAFF
TRBJ2-7 | - | TRBV27 | CASSTPGRVEQYF
TRBJ1-5 | few | TRBV10-3 | CALGDRENQPQHF
TRBJ1-2 | - | TRBV14 | CASSQPDRLYGYTF
TRBJ2-1 | - | TRBV7-7 | CASSPIGRNEQFF
TRBJ1-4 | once | TRBV19 | CASRRGQGRTNEKLFF
TRBJ1-5 | - | TRBV2 | CASSEQGARQPQHF